This T cell receptor beta chain was retrieved from a study of radiotherapy plus CTLA-4 blockade in lung cancer. Study context: Disease control was achieved by around 32% of patients, and objective responses by about 17%. Study observations and caveats: Per reports, early blood T cell clone dynamics, plus interferon-beta, forecast response most strongly. Clones of tumor-derived TCRs expanded in blood after radiotherapy plus ipilimumab.

Generated by immunoSEQ multiplex PCR, the TCRdb table keeps only in-frame clones and is missing some. Among approximately 94,000 clones listed, around 80% were seen once. Focal radiation and CTLA-4 blockade (ipilimumab) were tested in chemo-refractory metastatic non-small-cell lung cancer patients. Trimming cost V 0 bases and J 4 bases; bases outside gene matches: 1. The germline CDR1 and CDR2 sequences are MRHNA and SNTAGT. The CDR3 is 14 residues long. As regards this clone: Its antigen is unidentified.

This rearrangement joins TRBV6-4 to TRBJ2-3; the match to TRBD1 covers 7 bases. The receptor's source is a human donor with non-small cell lung cancer that progressed on radiotherapy plus ipilimumab. The material was peripheral blood, obtained from a patient treated with radiotherapy plus ipilimumab. The CDR3 loop is CASSDSQGADTQYF. The CDR3 DNA sequence: TGTGCCAGCAGTGACTCGCAGGGGGCAGATACGCAGTATTTT.